One and the same sample provided the 29 T cell receptor beta chains below, sequenced in a study of T cells expressing NK-cell markers. TCRdb re-called the 5' RACE reads and shows each CDR3 protein once, DNA omitted. This table holds 550,000 to 600,000 distinct CDR3 sequences. Sequencing used blood T cells: a sorted CD56 or NKG2C T cell subset, CD4+ or CD8+ T cells, or bulk PBMC T cells (not recorded which). The receptors stem from a man between 18 and 35 years old in good health.

J is TRBJ1-5 and V is TRBV2; absent DNA, TCRdb's TRBD1 call cannot be checked. Looked up from germline, CDR1 is SNHLY and CDR2 is FYNNEI. This CDR3 is 13 amino acids long. The CDR3 loop reads CASSGATNQPQHF.

This sequence joins TRBV4-1 and TRBJ1-6; without DNA, the TCRdb call of TRBD1 cannot be checked. The germline V gene encodes CDR1 MGHRA and CDR2 YSYEKL. The CDR3 extends over 14 amino acids. CDR3 sequence reads: CASSGRDSNSPLHF.

The chain employs TRBV20-1 and TRBJ2-5; TCRdb's D gene call, TRBD1, goes unchecked for lack of DNA. CDR3 length: 14 residues. CDR1 and CDR2 from the germline V gene are DFQATT and SNEGSKA (reference sequence). The CDR3 region is CSARDQGRGETQYF.

This chain uses TRBV5-1 with TRBJ2-1. There are 11 residues in the CDR3. The germline V gene has CDR1 SGHRS and CDR2 YFSETQ. CDR3: CASRSSGWQFF. The full variable domain, its missing parts supplied by reference TRBV5-1 and TRBJ2-1, is KAGVTQTPRYLIKTRGQQVTLSCSPISGHRSVSWYQQTPGQGLQFLFEYFSETQRNKGNFPGRFSGRQFSNSRSEMNVSTLELGDSALYLCASRSSGWQFFGPGTRLTVL.

The chain recombines TRBV2 with TRBJ2-1; the D call from TCRdb, TRBD2, cannot be confirmed without DNA. The CDR3 runs to 17 residues. Germline CDR1 is SNHLY and CDR2 is FYNNEI. CDR3: CASSAKPSGSNYNEQFF.

This rearrangement joins TRBV6-5 to TRBJ1-4. The CDR3 is 15 residues long. Germline loops: CDR1 MNHEY, CDR2 SVGAGI. CDR3 residues: CASSRKDLTNEKLFF.

The chain is built from TRBV7-2 and TRBJ2-5; TCRdb names TRBD2, which stays unverified in the absence of DNA. The CDR3 contains 17 residues. Germline CDR1 reads SGHTA; CDR2 reads FQGNSA. The CDR3 here is CASSLGVGGSGQETQYF.

This sequence joins TRBV5-1 and TRBJ1-1. The CDR3 has 13 residues. Looked up from germline, CDR1 is SGHRS and CDR2 is YFSETQ. The CDR3 spells CASSPDQATEAFF.

The chain links TRBV5-1 to TRBJ1-2. Looked up from germline, CDR1 is SGHRS and CDR2 is YFSETQ. The CDR3 loop spans 12 amino acids. CDR3 loop: CASSLAGNGYTF.

The genes are TRBV7-8 and TRBJ1-4; TCRdb reports TRBD1, a call that lacks DNA to check it against. This CDR3 contains 16 residues. Germline values: CDR1 SGHVS, CDR2 FQNEAQ. The CDR3 sequence: CASSFLTGLTNEKLFF. The full variable domain, with the rest looked up from reference TRBV7-8 and TRBJ1-4, is GAGVSQSPRYKVAKRGQDVALRCDPISGHVSLFWYQQALGQGPEFLTYFQNEAQLDKSGLPSDRFFAERPEGSVSTLKIQRTQQEDSAVYLCASSFLTGLTNEKLFFGSGTQLSVL.

The rearrangement links TRBV7-9 to TRBJ2-5; TCRdb designates TRBD2, a call that cannot be tested without DNA. Germline V gives CDR1 SEHNR, CDR2 FQNEAQ (reference sequence). The CDR3 covers 16 residues. CDR3 loop: CASSLADRGMGRTQYF.

The CDR3 spells CASSYKPDRAGNPSNYEQYF. The chain joins TRBV6-2 or TRBV6-3 to TRBJ2-7; the TRBD1 assignment by TCRdb is unverifiable without DNA. This CDR3 region has 20 residues. Germline V gene lookup returns CDR1 MNHEY and CDR2 SVGEGT.

J is TRBJ2-7 and V is TRBV7-2; with no DNA, the TCRdb D assignment of TRBD2 cannot be verified. CDR1 is SGHTA and CDR2 is FQGNSA in the germline V gene. This CDR3 spans 15 amino acids. The chain's CDR3 is CASSRRTAGTYEQYF.

This chain links TRBV4-2 with TRBJ2-7. The CDR3 extends over 15 amino acids. CDR1 and CDR2 from the germline V gene are LGHNA and YNFKEQ. Here the CDR3 reads CASSHPSDSSYEQYF.

The chain couples TRBV6-5 to TRBJ2-1; TCRdb selects TRBD1, and the lack of DNA leaves this call unchecked. Germline CDR1 and CDR2: MNHEY and SVGAGI. This CDR3 region has 14 residues. The CDR3: CASSSWTGGHEQFF.

This rearrangement joins TRBV4-3 to TRBJ1-1; TCRdb calls TRBD1, which cannot be checked without DNA. The CDR3 runs to 16 residues. Germline loops: CDR1 LGHNA, CDR2 YSLEER. CDR3 sequence reads: CASSRYFGQLNTEAFF.

The J gene is TRBJ2-1, the V gene TRBV5-5; TCRdb's D gene call, TRBD1, goes unchecked for lack of DNA. Germline V gene data show CDR1 as SGHKS and CDR2 as YYEKEE (reference sequence). The CDR3 is made up of 16 amino acids. CDR3 loop: CASCSLGGFTYNEQFF. The full variable domain, with the rest looked up from reference TRBV5-5 and TRBJ2-1, is DAGVTQSPTHLIKTRGQQVTLRCSPISGHKSVSWYQQVLGQGPQFIFQYYEKEERGRGNFPDRFSARQFPNYSSELNVNALLLGDSALYLCASCSLGGFTYNEQFFGPGTRLTVL.

V is TRBV6-5 and J is TRBJ2-2; the TCRdb D gene call, TRBD1, has no DNA to confirm it. Germline values: CDR1 MNHEY, CDR2 SVGAGI. This CDR3 spans 15 amino acids. The CDR3 loop reads CASSPRTGLAGELFF.

The chain is built from TRBV29-1 and TRBJ2-5; lacking DNA, the TRBD1 call made by TCRdb goes unchecked. CDR3 size: 15 residues. Germline lookup yields CDR1 SQVTM and CDR2 ANQGSEA. CDR3 in amino acids: CSVETPGRDRSAQYF.

J is TRBJ2-3 and V is TRBV12-3 or TRBV12-4. CDR3 length: 13 amino acids. The CDR3 reads CASIEKGTDTQYF.

This chain uses TRBV28 with TRBJ2-7; TCRdb's D call, TRBD2, is unchecked because there is no DNA. Germline V gene data show CDR1 as MDHEN and CDR2 as SYDVKM. This CDR3 spans 15 amino acids. CDR3 sequence reads: CASSLSAGKPYEQYF. Together with reference TRBV28 and TRBJ2-7, the CDR3 gives the full variable domain: DVKVTQSSRYLVKRTGEKVFLECVQDMDHENMFWYRQDPGLGLRLIYFSYDVKMKEKGDIPEGYSVSREKKERFSLILESASTNQTSMYLCASSLSAGKPYEQYFGPGTRLTVT.

The J gene is TRBJ1-1, the V gene TRBV5-1; without DNA, the TCRdb call of TRBD1 cannot be checked. CDR3 length: 17 amino acids. Germline V gene data show CDR1 as SGHRS and CDR2 as YFSETQ. CDR3 amino acids: CASSQRGNMRDHTEAFF. Filled out from reference TRBV5-1 and TRBJ1-1, the complete variable domain reads KAGVTQTPRYLIKTRGQQVTLSCSPISGHRSVSWYQQTPGQGLQFLFEYFSETQRNKGNFPGRFSGRQFSNSRSEMNVSTLELGDSALYLCASSQRGNMRDHTEAFFGQGTRLTVV.

The gene calls are TRBV19 and TRBJ2-3; there is no DNA to check the TCRdb D call of TRBD2. The CDR3 sequence is 16 residues long. Germline V gene data show CDR1 as LNHDA and CDR2 as SQIVND (reference sequence). CDR3 amino acids: CASSTSSGGYTDTQYF. Filled out from reference TRBV19 and TRBJ2-3, the complete variable domain reads DGGITQSPKYLFRKEGQNVTLSCEQNLNHDAMYWYRQDPGQGLRLIYYSQIVNDFQKGDIAEGYSVSREKKESFPLTVTSAQKNPTAFYLCASSTSSGGYTDTQYFGPGTRLTVL.

J is TRBJ2-1 and V is TRBV27; TCRdb's D call, TRBD1, is unchecked because there is no DNA. The CDR3 is 15 residues long. The germline gives CDR1 MNHEY, CDR2 SMNVEV (reference sequence). The CDR3 sequence: CASSPIDRAYNEQFF.

The chain employs TRBV21-1 and TRBJ2-1; TCRdb designates TRBD2, a call that cannot be tested without DNA. TRBV21-1 is an annotated pseudogene. This CDR3 spans 16 amino acids. This CDR3 is CASSNIQAGGPYEQFF.

The chain recombines TRBV6-2 or TRBV6-3 with TRBJ2-7; TCRdb selects TRBD2, and the lack of DNA leaves this call unchecked. The CDR3 sequence is 16 residues long. CDR1 and CDR2 (germline): MNHEY, SVGEGT. CDR3 amino acids: CASRPSWLAGVYEQYF.

The chain combines TRBV9 with TRBJ2-5; as DNA is missing, the TRBD1 call by TCRdb cannot be tested. This CDR3 comprises 15 residues. CDR1 and CDR2 (germline): SGDLS, YYNGEE. This chain's CDR3 is CASSVQGALRETQYF.

The chain employs TRBV7-2 and TRBJ2-7; TCRdb selects TRBD2, and the lack of DNA leaves this call unchecked. The CDR3 length is 14 residues. CDR1 and CDR2 (germline): SGHTA, FQGNSA. The CDR3 here is CASSLGGLAAEQYF.

The CDR3 here is CATSRAPGTTSEQFF. This chain links TRBV15 with TRBJ2-1; the D gene TCRdb calls, TRBD1, cannot be checked with no DNA. CDR1 LNHNV and CDR2 YYDKDF come from the germline V gene (reference sequence). This CDR3 spans 15 amino acids. Supplemented by reference TRBV15 and TRBJ2-1, the full variable domain reads DAMVIQNPRYQVTQFGKPVTLSCSQTLNHNVMYWYQQKSSQAPKLLFHYYDKDFNNEADTPDNFQSRRPNTSFCFLDIRSPGLGDTAMYLCATSRAPGTTSEQFFGPGTRLTVL.